This T cell receptor (beta chain) was sequenced for a study of blood T cell repertoires in COVID-19. Looking at the study overall: The study drew acute and convalescent COVID-19 samples from the United States, Italy and Spain. From T cells, B-cell-depleted T cells, or PBMCs came the material, which was cDNA or gDNA.

The V gene end was trimmed by 2 bases and the J gene end by 6 bases; junction bases not matched to a gene: 6. This CDR3 has 16 residues. CDR1 is SGHVS, CDR2 FNYEAQ, per germline. Original processing methods: How many nucleated cells were present was estimated from reference gene primer amplification. TCRdb's copy holds only in-frame clones and misses some; the assay was immunoSEQ multiplex PCR. V, J and clone size reflect that table, while D and trimming were determined from the DNA. Among 70,000 or so clones listed, over 60% were seen once. A Seattle source enrolled patients during active infection and followed them longitudinally.

The receptor comes from a man between 60 and 70 years old with COVID-19, enrolled during active disease. The sequenced material came from peripheral blood. The chain has TRBV7-6 and TRBJ2-2; TRBD2 agrees at 10 bases. The CDR3 DNA reads TGTGCCAGCAGCTTATCTCTAGCGGGAGTCTCCGGGGAGCTGTTTTTT. Amino acid sequence: CASSLSLAGVSGELFF. Combining the CDR3 with reference TRBV7-6 and TRBJ2-2 gives the whole variable domain GAGVSQSPRYKVTKRGQDVALRCDPISGHVSLYWYRQALGQGPEFLTYFNYEAQQDKSGLPNDRFSAERPEGSISTLTIQRTEQRDSAMYRCASSLSLAGVSGELFFGEGSRLTVL.